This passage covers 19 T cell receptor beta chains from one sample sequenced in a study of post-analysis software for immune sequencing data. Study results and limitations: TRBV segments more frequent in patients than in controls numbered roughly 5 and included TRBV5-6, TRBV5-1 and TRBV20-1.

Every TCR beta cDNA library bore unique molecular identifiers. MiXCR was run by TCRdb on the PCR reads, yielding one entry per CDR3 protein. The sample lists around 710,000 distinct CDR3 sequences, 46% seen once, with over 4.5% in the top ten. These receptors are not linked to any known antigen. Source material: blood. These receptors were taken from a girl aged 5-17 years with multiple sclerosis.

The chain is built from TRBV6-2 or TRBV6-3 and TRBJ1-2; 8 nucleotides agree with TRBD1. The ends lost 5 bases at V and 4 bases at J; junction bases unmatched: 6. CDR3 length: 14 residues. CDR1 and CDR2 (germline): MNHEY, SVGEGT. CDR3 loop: CASSDRGRSYGYTF. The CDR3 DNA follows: TGTGCCAGCAGTGACAGGGGTCGGAGCTATGGCTACACCTTC.

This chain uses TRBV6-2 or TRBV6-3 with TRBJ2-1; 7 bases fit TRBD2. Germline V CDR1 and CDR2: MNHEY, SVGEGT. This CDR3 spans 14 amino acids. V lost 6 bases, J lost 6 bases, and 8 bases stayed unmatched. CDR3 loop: CASRDGGSLNEQFF. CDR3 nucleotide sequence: TGTGCCAGCAGGGACGGGGGGAGCCTCAATGAGCAGTTCTTC.

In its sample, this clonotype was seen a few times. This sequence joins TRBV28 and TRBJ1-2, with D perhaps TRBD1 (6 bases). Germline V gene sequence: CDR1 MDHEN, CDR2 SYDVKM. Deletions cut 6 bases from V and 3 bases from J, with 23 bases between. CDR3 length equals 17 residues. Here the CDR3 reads CASSPLFDRQVYYGYTF. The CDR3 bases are TGTGCCAGCAGCCCCCTCTTCGACAGACAGGTTTACTATGGCTACACCTTC.

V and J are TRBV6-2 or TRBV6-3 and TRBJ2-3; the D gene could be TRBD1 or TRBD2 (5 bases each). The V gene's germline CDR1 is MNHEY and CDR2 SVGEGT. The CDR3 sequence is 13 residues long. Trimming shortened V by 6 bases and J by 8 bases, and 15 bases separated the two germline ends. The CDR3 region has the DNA TGTGCCAGCAGGCCGCCCGGGACCCCTACGCAGTATTTT. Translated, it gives CASRPPGTPTQYF.

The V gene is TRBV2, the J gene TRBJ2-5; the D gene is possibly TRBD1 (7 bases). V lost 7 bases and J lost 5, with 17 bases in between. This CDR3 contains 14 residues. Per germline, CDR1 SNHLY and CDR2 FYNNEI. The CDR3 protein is CASNQGGNRETQYF. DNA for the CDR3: TGTGCCAGCAACCAGGGGGGAAACAGGGAGACCCAGTACTTC.

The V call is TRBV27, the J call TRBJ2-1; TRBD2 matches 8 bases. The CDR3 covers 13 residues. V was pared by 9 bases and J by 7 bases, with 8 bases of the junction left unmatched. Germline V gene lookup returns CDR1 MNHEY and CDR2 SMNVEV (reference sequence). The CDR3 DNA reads TGTGCCAGTGGTAGCGGGATTGTTAATGAGCAGTTCTTC. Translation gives CASGSGIVNEQFF.

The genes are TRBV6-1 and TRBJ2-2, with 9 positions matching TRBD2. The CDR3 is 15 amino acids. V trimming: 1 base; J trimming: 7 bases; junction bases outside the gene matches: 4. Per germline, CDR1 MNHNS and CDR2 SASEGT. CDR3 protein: CASSEGLAARGELFF. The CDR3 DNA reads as TGTGCCAGCAGTGAAGGACTAGCGGCCCGCGGGGAGCTGTTTTTT.

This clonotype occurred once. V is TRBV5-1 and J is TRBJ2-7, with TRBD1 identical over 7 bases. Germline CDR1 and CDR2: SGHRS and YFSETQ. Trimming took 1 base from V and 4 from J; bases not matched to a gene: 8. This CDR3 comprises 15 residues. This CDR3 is CASSLHRGVEYEQYF. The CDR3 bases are TGCGCCAGCAGCTTGCACAGGGGAGTAGAGTACGAGCAGTACTTC.

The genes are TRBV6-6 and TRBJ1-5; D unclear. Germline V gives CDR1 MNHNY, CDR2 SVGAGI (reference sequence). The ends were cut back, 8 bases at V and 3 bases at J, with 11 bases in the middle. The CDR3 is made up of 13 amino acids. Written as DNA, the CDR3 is TGTGCCAGCTGGGGAGGGTTCAATCAGCCCCAGCATTTT. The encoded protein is CASWGGFNQPQHF.

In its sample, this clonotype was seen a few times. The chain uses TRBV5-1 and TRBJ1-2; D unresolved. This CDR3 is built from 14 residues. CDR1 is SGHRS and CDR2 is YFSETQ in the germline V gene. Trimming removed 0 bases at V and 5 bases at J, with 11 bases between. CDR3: CASSLAGTGYGYTF. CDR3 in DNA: TGCGCCAGCAGCTTGGCCGGAACGGGGTATGGCTACACCTTC.

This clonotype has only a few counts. In DNA, the CDR3 is TGTGCCAGCAGCCCCCCCCACGGGGGCTTCGAGCAGTACTTC. Translating gives CASSPPHGGFEQYF. The chain recombines TRBV12-3 or TRBV12-4 with TRBJ2-7, with D perhaps matching TRBD1 or TRBD2 (6 bases each). Trimming stripped 6 bases from V and 6 bases from J, with 18 bases between. The CDR3 extends over 14 amino acids.

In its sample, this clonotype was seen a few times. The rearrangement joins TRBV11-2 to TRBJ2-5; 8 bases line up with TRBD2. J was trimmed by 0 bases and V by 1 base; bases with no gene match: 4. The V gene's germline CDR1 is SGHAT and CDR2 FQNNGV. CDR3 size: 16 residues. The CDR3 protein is CASSLGLASNQETQYF. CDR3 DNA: TGTGCCAGCAGCTTAGGACTAGCGAGCAACCAAGAGACCCAGTACTTC.

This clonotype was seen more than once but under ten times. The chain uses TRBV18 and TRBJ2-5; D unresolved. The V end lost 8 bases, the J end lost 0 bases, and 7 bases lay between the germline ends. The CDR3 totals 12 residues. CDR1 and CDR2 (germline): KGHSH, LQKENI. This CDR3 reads CASSPNQETQYF. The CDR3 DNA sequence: TGTGCCAGCAGCCCCAACCAAGAGACCCAGTACTTC.

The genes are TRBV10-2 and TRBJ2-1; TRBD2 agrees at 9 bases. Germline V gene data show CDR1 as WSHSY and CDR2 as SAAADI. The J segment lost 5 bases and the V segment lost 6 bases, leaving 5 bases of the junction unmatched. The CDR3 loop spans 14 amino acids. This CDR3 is CASSRTSANNEQFF. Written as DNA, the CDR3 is TGCGCCAGCAGCCGGACTAGCGCAAACAATGAGCAGTTCTTC.

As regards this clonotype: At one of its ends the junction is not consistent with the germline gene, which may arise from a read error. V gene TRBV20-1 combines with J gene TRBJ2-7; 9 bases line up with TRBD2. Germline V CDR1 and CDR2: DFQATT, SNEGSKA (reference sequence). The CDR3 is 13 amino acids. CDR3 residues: CSALGTSSYKQYF. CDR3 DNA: TGCAGTGCCCTCGGGACTAGCTCCTACAAGCAGTACTTC.

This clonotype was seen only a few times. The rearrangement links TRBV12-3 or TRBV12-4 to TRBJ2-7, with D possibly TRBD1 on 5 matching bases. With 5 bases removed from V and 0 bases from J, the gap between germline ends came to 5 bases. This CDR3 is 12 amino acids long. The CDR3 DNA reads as TGTGCCAGCAGTGGGGCCTCCTACGAGCAGTACTTC. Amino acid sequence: CASSGASYEQYF.

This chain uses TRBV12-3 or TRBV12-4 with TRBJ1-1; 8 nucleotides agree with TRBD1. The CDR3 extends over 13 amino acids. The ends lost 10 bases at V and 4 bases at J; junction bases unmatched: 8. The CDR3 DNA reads TGTGCCACCCTCGACAGGGGAAGCACTGAAGCTTTCTTT. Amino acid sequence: CATLDRGSTEAFF.

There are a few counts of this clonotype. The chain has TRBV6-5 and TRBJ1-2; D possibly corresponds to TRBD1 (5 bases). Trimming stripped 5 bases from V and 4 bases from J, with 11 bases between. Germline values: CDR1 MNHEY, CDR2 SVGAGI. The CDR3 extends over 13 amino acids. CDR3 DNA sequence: TGTGCCAGCAGTCAGGGTTTCATCTATGGCTACACCTTC. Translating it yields CASSQGFIYGYTF.

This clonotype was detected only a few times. The CDR3 is CASRTQGGTEAFF. Here the CDR3 DNA reads TGTGCCAGCAGAACACAGGGGGGGACTGAAGCTTTCTTT. V gene TRBV6-1 combines with J gene TRBJ1-1; 8 bases map to TRBD1. Germline CDR1 MNHNS, CDR2 SASEGT. Unmatched junction bases numbered 5, after V lost 6 bases and J lost 5 bases. CDR3 length equals 13 residues.